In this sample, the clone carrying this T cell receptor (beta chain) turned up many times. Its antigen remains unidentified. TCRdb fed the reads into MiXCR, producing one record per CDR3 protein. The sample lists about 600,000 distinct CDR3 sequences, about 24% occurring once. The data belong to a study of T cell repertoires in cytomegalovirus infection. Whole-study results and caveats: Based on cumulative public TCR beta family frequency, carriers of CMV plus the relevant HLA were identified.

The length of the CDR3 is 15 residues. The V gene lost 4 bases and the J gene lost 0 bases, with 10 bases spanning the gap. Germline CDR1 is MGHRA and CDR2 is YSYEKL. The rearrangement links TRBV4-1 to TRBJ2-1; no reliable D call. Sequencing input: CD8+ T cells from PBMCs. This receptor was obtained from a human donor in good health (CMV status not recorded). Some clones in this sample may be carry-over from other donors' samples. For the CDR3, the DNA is TGCGCCAGCAGCCTAAGCCAACCCTCCTACAATGAGCAGTTCTTC. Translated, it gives CASSLSQPSYNEQFF.